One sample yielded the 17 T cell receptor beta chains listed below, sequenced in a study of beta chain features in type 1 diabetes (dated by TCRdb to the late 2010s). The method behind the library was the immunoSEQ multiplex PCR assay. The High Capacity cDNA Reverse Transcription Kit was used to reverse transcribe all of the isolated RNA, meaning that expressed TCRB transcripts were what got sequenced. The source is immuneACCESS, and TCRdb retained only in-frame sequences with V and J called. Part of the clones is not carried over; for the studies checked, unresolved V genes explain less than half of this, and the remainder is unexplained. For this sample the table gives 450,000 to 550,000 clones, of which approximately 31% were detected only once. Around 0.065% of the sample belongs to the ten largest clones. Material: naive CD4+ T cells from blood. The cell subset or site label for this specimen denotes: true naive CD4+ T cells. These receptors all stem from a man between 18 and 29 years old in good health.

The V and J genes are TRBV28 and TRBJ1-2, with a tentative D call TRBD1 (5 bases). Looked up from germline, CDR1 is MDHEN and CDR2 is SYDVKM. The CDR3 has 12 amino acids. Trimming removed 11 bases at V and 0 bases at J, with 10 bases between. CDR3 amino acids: CASGLSNYGYTF. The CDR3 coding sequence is TGTGCCTCAGGGCTCTCTAACTATGGCTACACCTTC.

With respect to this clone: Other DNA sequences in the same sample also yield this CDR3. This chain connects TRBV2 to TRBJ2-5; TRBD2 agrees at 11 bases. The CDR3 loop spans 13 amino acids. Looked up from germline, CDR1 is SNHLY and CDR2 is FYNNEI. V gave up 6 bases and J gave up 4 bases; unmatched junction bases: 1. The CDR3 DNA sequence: TGTGCCAGCAGCGGACTAGCGGGAGAGACCCAGTACTTC. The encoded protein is CASSGLAGETQYF.

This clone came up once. Here the CDR3 reads CASSLIGLAFDEQFF. DNA for the CDR3: TGCGCCAGCAGCTTGATCGGACTAGCCTTCGATGAGCAGTTCTTC. The rearrangement links TRBV5-1 to TRBJ2-1; 8 nucleotides agree with TRBD2. The germline V gene encodes CDR1 SGHRS and CDR2 YFSETQ. The CDR3 spans 15 residues. J lost 8 bases, V lost 1 base, and 8 bases had no gene match.

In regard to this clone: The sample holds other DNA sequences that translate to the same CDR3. In DNA form, the CDR3 reads TGTGCCAGCAGCCTGGACCGGGGTGAGCAGTTCTTC. It codes for CASSLDRGEQFF. This chain joins TRBV11-2 and TRBJ2-1, with D perhaps TRBD2 (5 bases). CDR3 length equals 12 residues. Trimming took off 5 bases at V and 9 bases at J, with 11 bases between the two ends. The germline V gene encodes CDR1 SGHAT and CDR2 FQNNGV.

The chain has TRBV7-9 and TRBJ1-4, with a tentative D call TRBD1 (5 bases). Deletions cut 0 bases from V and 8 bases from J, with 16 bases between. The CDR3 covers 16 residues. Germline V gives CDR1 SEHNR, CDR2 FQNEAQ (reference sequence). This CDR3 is CASSLATDSGLEKLFF. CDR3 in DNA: TGTGCCAGCAGCTTAGCTACTGACAGCGGATTGGAAAAACTGTTTTTT. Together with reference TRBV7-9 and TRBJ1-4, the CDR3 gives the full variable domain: DTGVSQNPRHKITKRGQNVTFRCDPISEHNRLYWYRQTLGQGPEFLTYFQNEAQLEKSRLLSDRFSAERPKGSFSTLEIQRTEQGDSAMYLCASSLATDSGLEKLFFGSGTQLSVL.

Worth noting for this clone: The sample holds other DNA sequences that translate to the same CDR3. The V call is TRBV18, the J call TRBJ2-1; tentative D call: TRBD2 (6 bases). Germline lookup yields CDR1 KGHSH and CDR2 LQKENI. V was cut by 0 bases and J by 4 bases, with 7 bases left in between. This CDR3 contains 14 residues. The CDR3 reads CASSPPSGYNEQFF. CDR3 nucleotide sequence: TGTGCCAGCTCACCACCGAGCGGGTACAATGAGCAGTTCTTC.

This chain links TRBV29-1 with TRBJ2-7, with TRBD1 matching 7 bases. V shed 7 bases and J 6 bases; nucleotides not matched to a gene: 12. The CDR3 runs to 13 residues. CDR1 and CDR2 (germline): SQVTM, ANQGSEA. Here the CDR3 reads CSGRQGFSSEQYF. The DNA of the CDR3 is TGCAGCGGCCGACAGGGATTCTCTAGCGAGCAGTACTTC.

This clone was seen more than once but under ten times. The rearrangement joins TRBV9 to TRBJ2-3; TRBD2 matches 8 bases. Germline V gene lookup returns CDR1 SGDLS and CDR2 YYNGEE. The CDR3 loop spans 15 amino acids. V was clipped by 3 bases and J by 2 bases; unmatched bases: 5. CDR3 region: CASSGGGRLTDTQYF. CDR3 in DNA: TGTGCCAGCAGCGGAGGCGGGAGGCTCACAGATACGCAGTATTTT.

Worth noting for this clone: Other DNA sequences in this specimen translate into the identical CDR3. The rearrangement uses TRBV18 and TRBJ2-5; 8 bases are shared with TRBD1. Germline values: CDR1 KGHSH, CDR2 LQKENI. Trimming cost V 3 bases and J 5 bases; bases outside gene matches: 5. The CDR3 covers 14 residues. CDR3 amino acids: CASSPRTGQETQYF. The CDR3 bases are TGTGCCAGCTCACCTCGGACAGGGCAGGAGACCCAGTACTTC.

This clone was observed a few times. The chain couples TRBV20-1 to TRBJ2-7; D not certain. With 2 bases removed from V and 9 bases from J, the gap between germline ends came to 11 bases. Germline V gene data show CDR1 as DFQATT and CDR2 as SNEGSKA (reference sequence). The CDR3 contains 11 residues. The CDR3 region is CSARTPPGQYF. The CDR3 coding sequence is TGCAGTGCTAGAACCCCACCCGGGCAGTACTTC.

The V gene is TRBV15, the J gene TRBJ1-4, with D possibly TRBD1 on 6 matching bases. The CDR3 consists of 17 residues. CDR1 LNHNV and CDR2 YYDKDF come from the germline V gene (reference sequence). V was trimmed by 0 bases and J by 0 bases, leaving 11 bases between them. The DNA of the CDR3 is TGTGCCACCAGCAGAGATACAGGGATTACAACTAATGAAAAACTGTTTTTT. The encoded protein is CATSRDTGITTNEKLFF.

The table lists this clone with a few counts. The chain's CDR3 is CASKTGPQETQYF. The CDR3 DNA follows: TGTGCCAGTAAGACAGGCCCCCAAGAGACCCAGTACTTC. The chain employs TRBV28 and TRBJ2-5, with a tentative D call TRBD1 (6 bases). CDR3 size: 13 residues. Germline CDR1 and CDR2: MDHEN and SYDVKM. V lost 9 bases and J lost 1, with 12 bases in between.

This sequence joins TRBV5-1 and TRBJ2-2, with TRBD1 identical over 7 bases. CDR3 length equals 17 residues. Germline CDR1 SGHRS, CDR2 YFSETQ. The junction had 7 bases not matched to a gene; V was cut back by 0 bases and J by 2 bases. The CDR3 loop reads CASSLATGQINTGELFF. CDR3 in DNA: TGCGCCAGCAGCTTGGCAACGGGACAGATAAACACCGGGGAGCTGTTTTTT.

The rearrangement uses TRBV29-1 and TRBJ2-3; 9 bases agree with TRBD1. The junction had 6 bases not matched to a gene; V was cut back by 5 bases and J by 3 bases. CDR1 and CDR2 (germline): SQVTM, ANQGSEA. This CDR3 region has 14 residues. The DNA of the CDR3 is TGCAGCGTTACCGGGACAGGGTATACAGATACGCAGTATTTT. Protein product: CSVTGTGYTDTQYF.

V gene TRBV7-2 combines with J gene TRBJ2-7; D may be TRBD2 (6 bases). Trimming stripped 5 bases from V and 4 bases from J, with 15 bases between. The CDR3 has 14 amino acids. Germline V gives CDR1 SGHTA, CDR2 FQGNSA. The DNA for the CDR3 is TGTGCCAGCAGCCCGGGACTCCTTTATTACGAGCAGTACTTC. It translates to CASSPGLLYYEQYF.

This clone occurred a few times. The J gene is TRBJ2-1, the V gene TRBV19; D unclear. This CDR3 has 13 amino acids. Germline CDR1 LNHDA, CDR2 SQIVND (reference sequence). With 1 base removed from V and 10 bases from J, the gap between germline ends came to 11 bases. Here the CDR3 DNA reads TGTGCCAGTAGTATAGCTCCAGGTAAGGAGCAGTTCTTC. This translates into CASSIAPGKEQFF.

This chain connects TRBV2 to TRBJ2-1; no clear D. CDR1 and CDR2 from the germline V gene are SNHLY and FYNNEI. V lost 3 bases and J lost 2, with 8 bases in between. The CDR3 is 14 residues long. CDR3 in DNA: TGTGCCAGCAGTGACGGTACCGCCTACAATGAGCAGTTCTTC. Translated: CASSDGTAYNEQFF. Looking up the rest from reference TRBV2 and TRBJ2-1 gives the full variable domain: EPEVTQTPSHQVTQMGQEVILRCVPISNHLYFYWYRQILGQKVEFLVSFYNNEISEKSEIFDDQFSVERPDGSNFTLKIRSTKLEDSAMYFCASSDGTAYNEQFFGPGTRLTVL.